This T cell receptor beta chain emerged from a study of neoadjuvant anti-PD-1 for oral cavity cancer. At the level of the study: Nivolumab at 3 mg/kg was mostly given biweekly, three to four doses, pre-surgery. Patients without progression got a fourth dose around day 43.

Study observations and caveats: Expansion of preexisting intratumoral clones was suggested to aid response.

About this clone: What it binds is unknown.

Assay: immunoSEQ multiplex PCR; the TCRdb copy retains only in-frame clones and omits some. This table holds under 7,000 clones, roughly 60% found once. CDR3 size: 15 residues. Germline values: CDR1 SGHVS, CDR2 FQNEAQ. Trimming took off 4 bases at V and 3 bases at J, with 12 bases between the two ends. The TCR sequence derives from a person between 40 and 85 years old with oral cavity squamous cell carcinoma. Sequenced material: tumor tissue, taken before nivolumab (anti-PD-1) treatment. The rearrangement joins TRBV7-8 to TRBJ2-2, with unresolved D. CDR3 coding DNA: TGTGCCAGCAGCTCCCCCGACGTCTACACCGGGGAGCTGTTTTTT. Protein sequence: CASSSPDVYTGELFF.